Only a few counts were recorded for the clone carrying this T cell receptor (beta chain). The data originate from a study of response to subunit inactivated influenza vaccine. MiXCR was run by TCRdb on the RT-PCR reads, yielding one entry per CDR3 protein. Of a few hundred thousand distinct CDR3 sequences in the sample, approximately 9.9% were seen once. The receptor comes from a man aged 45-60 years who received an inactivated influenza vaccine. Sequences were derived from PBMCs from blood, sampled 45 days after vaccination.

CDR3 bases: TGCAGCGTTGAATTTTCTTGGACTAGCGGGAGCACAGATACGCAGTATTTT. This encodes CSVEFSWTSGSTDTQYF. The chain combines TRBV29-1 with TRBJ2-3; 11 nucleotides agree with TRBD2. CDR3 size: 17 residues. With V trimmed by 2 bases and J by 0 bases, 7 bases remained unmatched. Looked up from germline, CDR1 is SQVTM and CDR2 is ANQGSEA.